Listed below are T cell receptor beta chains from one sample, sequenced in a study of breast tumors, draining lymph nodes, adjacent tissues. TCRdb used MiXCR to reprocess the multiplex PCR reads, holding one entry per CDR3 protein. The table includes 80,000 to 130,000 distinct CDR3 sequences, approximately 22% detected once. Sequences were obtained from axillary lymph node tissue. The receptors derive from a female donor with breast cancer. Some clones in this sample may be carry-over from other donors' samples. Each CDR3 is given with its conserved first and last residue. D genes are given only for firm matches. Size tells how often a clone was seen (once, few, many) or the class of an expanded clone, and some rows leave it out.

DNA,CDR3,D,size,V,J
TGTGCCAGCAGTTGGCTGGGAATGGGGCAGCCCCAGCATTTT,CASSWLGMGQPQHF,-,many,TRBV12-3/TRBV12-4,TRBJ1-5
TGTGCCAGCAGCTTGGGCAGGGTTGAAAAACTGTTTTTT,CASSLGRVEKLFF,-,few,TRBV5-6,TRBJ1-4
TGCAGTGCTACGATTTTCTCTGGAAACACCATATATTTT,CSATIFSGNTIYF,-,many,TRBV20-1,TRBJ1-3
TGTGCCAGCAGTTTAGTGAGGGGGGATGAAAAACTGTTTTTT,CASSLVRGDEKLFF,-,many,TRBV12-3/TRBV12-4,TRBJ1-4
TGTGCCAGCAGCCAAGATCAGGTTTATGAGCAGTTCTTC,CASSQDQVYEQFF,-,many,TRBV14,TRBJ2-1
TGTGCCAGCAGTCATCGAGGGTCCACAGATACGCAGTATTTT,CASSHRGSTDTQYF,-,-,TRBV6-6,TRBJ2-3
TGCAGTGCCGCACAGCTAAACTATGGCTACACCTTC,CSAAQLNYGYTF,-,many,TRBV20-1,TRBJ1-2
TGTGCCAGCAGTATCCCTAGCGGGGCGCCAGATACGCAGTATTTT,CASSIPSGAPDTQYF,TRBD2,few,TRBV28,TRBJ2-3
TGTGCCAGCAGCGTTACAGGGGGCCCCAAAAACATTCAGTACTTC,CASSVTGGPKNIQYF,TRBD1,few,TRBV9,TRBJ2-4
TGTGCCAGCAGCGTCGACAGGGACAAGATCTACGAGCAGTACTTC,CASSVDRDKIYEQYF,TRBD1,many,TRBV4-2,TRBJ2-7
TGTGCCAGCAGCAACATGGGACTTCCCCGGGATACGCAGTATTTT,CASSNMGLPRDTQYF,-,few,TRBV3-1,TRBJ2-3
TGCGCCAGCAGGGGGAGGTTTGGGATGGGGAATGAGCAGTTCTTC,CASRGRFGMGNEQFF,-,many,TRBV5-1,TRBJ2-1
TGTGCCACCCCGGACAGAAACCAAGAGACCCAGTACTTC,CATPDRNQETQYF,-,-,TRBV5-8,TRBJ2-5
TGTGCCAGCAGTCCCTCTAATGAAAAACTGTTTTTT,CASSPSNEKLFF,-,-,TRBV12-3/TRBV12-4,TRBJ1-4
TGTGCCAGCAGCTTATCAAGGGATGGCTACACCTTC,CASSLSRDGYTF,-,many,TRBV13,TRBJ1-2
TGTGCCAGCAGTGAGGTAGCGGGAGGCACCGGGGAGCTGTTTTTT,CASSEVAGGTGELFF,TRBD2,many,TRBV2,TRBJ2-2
TGTGCCAGCAGTGAAGGGGCAGGGGGCCAGGTGCAGTACTTC,CASSEGAGGQVQYF,TRBD1,many,TRBV6-1,TRBJ2-7
TGTGCCAGCAGCGCTCGGGCGGGGGGTGATACGCAGTATTTT,CASSARAGGDTQYF,TRBD2,few,TRBV9,TRBJ2-3
TGTGCCAGCAGTCCACAGGCTGATATGAACACTGAAGCTTTCTTT,CASSPQADMNTEAFF,-,-,TRBV2,TRBJ1-1
TGCAGTGCTAGAGATGCAAGCGGGAGGGCCTCTCGGGATGAGCAGTTCTTC,CSARDASGRASRDEQFF,TRBD2,many,TRBV20-1,TRBJ2-1
TGTGCCAGCAGCGGGACTAGCCGAGAGACCCAGTACTTC,CASSGTSRETQYF,TRBD2,many,TRBV5-4,TRBJ2-5
TGTGCCAGCAGTGACAGAGAGGGAGGGACCCAGTACTTC,CASSDREGGTQYF,-,many,TRBV2,TRBJ2-5
TGCGCCAGCAGCGTCTACTCTGGGGCCAACGTCCTGACTTTC,CASSVYSGANVLTF,-,many,TRBV5-1,TRBJ2-6
TGTGCCAGCAGAGGACAGGGTAACACTGAAGCTTTCTTT,CASRGQGNTEAFF,TRBD1,-,TRBV2,TRBJ1-1
TGTGCCAGCAGTTACCGAGGGGCCGGGGGGTATGGCTACACCTTC,CASSYRGAGGYGYTF,-,-,TRBV6-5,TRBJ1-2
TGTGCCAGCAGCGTAGGAGTTACCAACACCGGGGAGCTGTTTTTT,CASSVGVTNTGELFF,-,many,TRBV9,TRBJ2-2
TGTGCCTGGACTCGTGGAGCGGGACCGACCATCTATGGCTACACCTTC,CAWTRGAGPTIYGYTF,-,-,TRBV30,TRBJ1-2
TGTGCCAGCAGCCGAGGACACGGGATGGGGCTAGGGGAGACCCAGTACTTC,CASSRGHGMGLGETQYF,-,-,TRBV4-2,TRBJ2-5
TGCGCCAGCAGCCAAGATACGAGGGTCGGGGAGACCCAGTACTTC,CASSQDTRVGETQYF,-,many,TRBV4-1,TRBJ2-5
TGTGCCAGCAGCTTCTACACAGATACGCAGTATTTT,CASSFYTDTQYF,-,many,TRBV5-6,TRBJ2-3
TGCAGTGCTAGTGACCCGCAGCGGGAGGCCAAAAACATTCAGTACTTC,CSASDPQREAKNIQYF,TRBD2,few,TRBV20-1,TRBJ2-4
TGCAGTGCTAGGGAATGGGACAGGGGTGGAGGGGCCAACGTCCTGACTTTC,CSAREWDRGGGANVLTF,TRBD1,many,TRBV20-1,TRBJ2-6